The entry that follows covers one T cell receptor beta chain sequence. The data belong to a study of T cell changes during pregnancy in multiple sclerosis. V was clipped by 3 bases and J by 1 base, with 6 bases between them. The germline V gene encodes CDR1 KGHSH and CDR2 LQKENI. The CDR3 totals 13 residues. The data were produced by immunoSEQ multiplex PCR, yet TCRdb's version contains in-frame clones alone and is incomplete. The repertoire holds tens of thousands of clones, with roughly 93% as singletons. This TCR was recovered from a female donor with multiple sclerosis, enrolled in a pregnancy study. The chain employs TRBV18 and TRBJ2-5; D might be TRBD2 (5 bases). This specimen was peripheral blood, taken in the third trimester of pregnancy. The CDR3 is CASSPGVQETQYF. DNA of the CDR3: TGTGCCAGCTCACCGGGAGTCCAAGAGACCCAGTACTTC.